Below, 23 T cell receptor beta chains from the same sample are listed, as sequenced in a study of cytomegalovirus exposure and HLA in healthy donors. Sequencing was performed with immunoSEQ multiplex PCR; in TCRdb, only in-frame clones are kept and a portion is missing. The sample records fewer than 200,000 clones, roughly 91% being singletons. The sequenced material came from PBMCs. The receptors here all came from a man aged 18 to 29 in good health and CMV-seropositive.

The chain joins TRBV6-1 to TRBJ1-2; maybe TRBD1 (5 bases). Germline V gene data show CDR1 as MNHNS and CDR2 as SASEGT. V was pared by 7 bases and J by 8 bases, with 14 bases between. CDR3 length: 12 amino acids. CDR3 protein: CASTQTGGGYTF. The DNA of the CDR3 is TGTGCCAGCACCCAAACGGGGGGGGGCTACACCTTC.

The rearrangement uses TRBV5-1 and TRBJ2-2; TRBD1 agrees at 8 bases. Germline CDR1 reads SGHRS; CDR2 reads YFSETQ. The ends lost 7 bases at V and 4 bases at J; junction bases unmatched: 0. The CDR3 has 12 residues. CDR3 in amino acids: CASGQGTGELFF. In DNA, the CDR3 is TGCGCCAGCGGACAGGGCACCGGGGAGCTGTTTTTT.

The chain links TRBV28 to TRBJ1-4; D gene uncertain. V gave up 3 bases and J gave up 5 bases, with 10 bases separating them. This CDR3 contains 14 residues. Germline CDR1 reads MDHEN; CDR2 reads SYDVKM. The CDR3 loop reads CASSFRQENEKLFF. In DNA form, the CDR3 reads TGTGCCAGCAGTTTTCGTCAGGAAAATGAAAAACTGTTTTTT. The whole variable domain, remainder taken from reference TRBV28 and TRBJ1-4, is DVKVTQSSRYLVKRTGEKVFLECVQDMDHENMFWYRQDPGLGLRLIYFSYDVKMKEKGDIPEGYSVSREKKERFSLILESASTNQTSMYLCASSFRQENEKLFFGSGTQLSVL.

The chain links TRBV5-1 to TRBJ2-2, with 11 nucleotides matching TRBD1. Germline V gives CDR1 SGHRS, CDR2 YFSETQ. Trimming removed 3 bases from V and 5 bases from J; junction bases left unmatched: 3. This CDR3 is built from 15 residues. CDR3 coding DNA: TGCGCCAGCAGCTGGACAGGGGGCTCTACCGGGGAGCTGTTTTTT. Amino acids: CASSWTGGSTGELFF.

The genes are TRBV6-1 and TRBJ2-7, with 9 nucleotides matching TRBD1. Germline V CDR1 and CDR2: MNHNS, SASEGT. The V and J ends lost 4 bases and 2 bases, in that order; junction bases with no gene match: 6. This CDR3 is 15 amino acids long. In DNA, the CDR3 is TGTGCCAGCAGTGCGAGGACAGGGGTAACCTACGAGCAGTACTTC. Translated: CASSARTGVTYEQYF.

The rearrangement uses TRBV7-2 and TRBJ2-2; D unclear. The CDR3 is made up of 15 amino acids. CDR1 and CDR2 (germline): SGHTA, FQGNSA. Trimming cost V 1 base and J 1 base, with 7 bases left between them. The CDR3 region is CASSLVLLNTGELFF. The CDR3 nucleotides read TGTGCCAGCAGCTTAGTTCTATTGAACACCGGGGAGCTGTTTTTT.

The V gene is TRBV7-9, the J gene TRBJ1-2; unclear D gene. CDR3 length equals 13 residues. The ends were cut back, 8 bases at V and 4 bases at J, with 14 bases in the middle. Germline V gene lookup returns CDR1 SEHNR and CDR2 FQNEAQ (reference sequence). The chain's CDR3 is CASVLERSYGYTF. DNA of the CDR3: TGTGCCAGCGTCTTAGAGAGGAGCTATGGCTACACCTTC.

The CDR3 sequence is CASSMLAPSEQFF. CDR3 DNA: TGTGCCAGTAGTATGCTAGCGCCTTCTGAGCAGTTCTTC. The chain combines TRBV19 with TRBJ2-1; perhaps TRBD2 as D (6 bases). CDR3 length: 13 residues. V lost 3 bases, J lost 9 bases, and 12 bases lay in between. Germline CDR1 is LNHDA and CDR2 is SQIVND (reference sequence).

The chain employs TRBV5-4 and TRBJ1-1; D possibly corresponds to TRBD1 (5 bases). CDR1 and CDR2 (germline): SGHNT, YYREEE (reference sequence). The CDR3 runs 16 residues. V lost 0 bases to trimming and J lost 2 bases, with 14 bases between them. As DNA, the CDR3 is TGTGCCAGCAGCTTGGGGGGGACTACAGCAAACACTGAAGCTTTCTTT. This sequence encodes CASSLGGTTANTEAFF.

This chain uses TRBV18 with TRBJ1-5; D unresolved. V was shortened by 3 bases and J by 3 bases, with 6 bases between the two germline ends. The CDR3 has 13 amino acids. Germline assignment: CDR1 KGHSH and CDR2 LQKENI. CDR3 DNA: TGTGCCAGCTCACCGGCCCTCAATCAGCCCCAGCATTTT. It is translated as CASSPALNQPQHF.

The V and J genes are TRBV6-1 and TRBJ2-1, with TRBD2 identical over 11 bases. Germline V gene data show CDR1 as MNHNS and CDR2 as SASEGT. The CDR3 loop spans 15 amino acids. V lost 6 bases to trimming and J lost 5 bases; unmatched junction nucleotides: 6. The CDR3 reads CASRKWGLADNEQFF. The CDR3 nucleotides read TGTGCCAGCAGAAAGTGGGGACTAGCGGACAATGAGCAGTTCTTC.

This clone was detected only a few times. The rearrangement uses TRBV27 and TRBJ1-2; 8 nucleotides agree with TRBD1. The germline V gene encodes CDR1 MNHEY and CDR2 SMNVEV (reference sequence). This CDR3 spans 12 amino acids. J gave up 4 bases and V 8 bases, and 3 bases lay outside the gene matches. Written as DNA, the CDR3 is TGTGCCAGCCTGGACAGGGCCTATGGCTACACCTTC. Residues: CASLDRAYGYTF.

This sequence joins TRBV27 and TRBJ2-2; TRBD2 matches 14 bases. Germline V gene sequence: CDR1 MNHEY, CDR2 SMNVEV (reference sequence). V lost 5 bases to trimming and J lost 3 bases; unmatched junction nucleotides: 8. This CDR3 is 18 amino acids long. The CDR3 region is CASSETSGRVQHTGELFF. CDR3 coding DNA: TGTGCCAGCAGTGAGACTAGCGGGAGGGTTCAGCACACCGGGGAGCTGTTTTTT.

The chain is built from TRBV5-8 and TRBJ2-5, with TRBD2 identical over 13 bases. Germline loops: CDR1 SGHTS, CDR2 YDEGEE. The CDR3 loop spans 18 amino acids. J lost 3 bases, V lost 2 bases, and 10 bases had no gene match. The CDR3 DNA is TGTGCCAGCAGCTTTGGACTAGCGGGAGTACCGGCCGAAGAGACCCAGTACTTC. Translation: CASSFGLAGVPAEETQYF.

The rearrangement uses TRBV5-1 and TRBJ2-7; the match to TRBD2 covers 8 bases. The germline V gene encodes CDR1 SGHRS and CDR2 YFSETQ. Trimming cost V 0 bases and J 2 bases; bases outside gene matches: 4. The CDR3 loop spans 15 amino acids. This CDR3 is CASSLGLARPYEQYF. The CDR3 DNA is TGCGCCAGCAGCTTGGGACTAGCGCGACCCTACGAGCAGTACTTC. Variable domain in full (rest from reference TRBV5-1 and TRBJ2-7): KAGVTQTPRYLIKTRGQQVTLSCSPISGHRSVSWYQQTPGQGLQFLFEYFSETQRNKGNFPGRFSGRQFSNSRSEMNVSTLELGDSALYLCASSLGLARPYEQYFGPGTRLTVT.

This clone has only one observation. The rearrangement joins TRBV30 to TRBJ2-7, with D possibly TRBD2 on 5 matching bases. Germline CDR1 is GTSNPN and CDR2 is SVGIG (reference sequence). V lost 2 bases and J 3 bases, leaving 8 bases between the germline ends. The CDR3 length is 12 residues. CDR3 in DNA: TGTGCCTGGAGTACGGGAAACTACGAGCAGTACTTC. Protein product: CAWSTGNYEQYF.

The chain carries TRBV2 and TRBJ2-3; 10 nucleotides agree with TRBD1. V gave up 7 bases and J gave up 1 base; unmatched junction bases: 5. The CDR3 loop spans 15 amino acids. Germline-derived CDR1 and CDR2 are SNHLY and FYNNEI. The CDR3 loop is CASTDRGHRTDTQYF. For the CDR3, the DNA is TGTGCCAGCACCGACAGGGGGCACCGCACAGATACGCAGTATTTT.

The chain has TRBV25-1 and TRBJ2-1, with D perhaps TRBD2 (6 bases). The V gene lost 1 base and the J gene lost 7 bases, with 14 bases spanning the gap. CDR3 length: 15 residues. Germline V lookup: CDR1 MGHDK, CDR2 SYGVNS. The CDR3 sequence: CASSEWDLGENEQFF. CDR3 nucleotide sequence: TGTGCCAGCAGTGAATGGGACTTGGGGGAGAATGAGCAGTTCTTC.

The V gene is TRBV27, the J gene TRBJ2-5, with 8 bases that match TRBD1. The CDR3 consists of 14 residues. Germline V gene data show CDR1 as MNHEY and CDR2 as SMNVEV (reference sequence). V lost 2 bases, J lost 5 bases, and 4 bases stayed unmatched. The CDR3 is CASSLNTGGETQYF. The CDR3 DNA reads TGTGCCAGCAGTTTAAATACAGGGGGGGAGACCCAGTACTTC.

The chain couples TRBV18 to TRBJ1-5; 7 nucleotides line up with TRBD1. Unmatched junction bases numbered 5, after V lost 4 bases and J lost 5 bases. This CDR3 has 14 amino acids. Germline values: CDR1 KGHSH, CDR2 LQKENI. The CDR3 coding sequence is TGTGCCAGCTCACTCGACAGGGTTTATCAGCCCCAGCATTTT. Its protein is CASSLDRVYQPQHF.

The J gene is TRBJ2-2, the V gene TRBV4-1; D is perhaps TRBD1 (6 bases). V lost 3 bases and J 3 bases, leaving 11 bases between the germline ends. CDR3 size: 15 residues. CDR1 MGHRA and CDR2 YSYEKL come from the germline V gene. The DNA of the CDR3 is TGCGCCAGCAGCCAGACGGACAGTTACACCGGGGAGCTGTTTTTT. Translation gives CASSQTDSYTGELFF.

This chain links TRBV27 with TRBJ2-7; maybe TRBD2 (5 bases). Germline V gives CDR1 MNHEY, CDR2 SMNVEV (reference sequence). V lost 5 bases, J lost 4 bases, and 12 bases lay in between. The CDR3 is 13 amino acids. The CDR3 region is CASSSTGRYEQYF. Here the CDR3 DNA reads TGTGCCAGCAGTAGTACGGGAAGGTACGAGCAGTACTTC.

The chain is built from TRBV25-1 and TRBJ1-1; a weak D match, TRBD1 (6 bases). Trimming pared 3 bases from V and 0 bases from J, leaving 11 bases between. The CDR3 sequence is 15 residues long. Germline CDR1 reads MGHDK; CDR2 reads SYGVNS. The DNA for the CDR3 is TGTGCCAGCAGTGACGGACAGCTCATGAACACTGAAGCTTTCTTT. It codes for CASSDGQLMNTEAFF.